This TCR beta chain was sequenced during a study of sequential checkpoint blockade in melanoma (dated by TCRdb to between 2018 and 2020). Looking at the study overall: Using 1:1 randomization, the trial assigned patients either to first-line nivolumab followed by ipilimumab (arm A) or to ipilimumab followed by nivolumab (arm B). Maintenance nivolumab was given following each of the two trial sequences. TCRbeta immunosequencing was performed on DNA from 91 pretreatment melanoma tumor samples. Roughly 20 patients had matched tumor biopsies taken before treatment and at week 13, after single-agent nivolumab (arm A) or ipilimumab (arm B). In about 83% of the matched pre- and post-treatment tumor biopsy pairs, both biopsies came from the same lesion.

The intended sense of this specimen's treatment or condition label: randomized to nivolumab then ipilimumab (arm A) or the reverse (arm B). None of the trial patients had been given prior DNA-damaging chemotherapy. Samples were obtained from patients with melanoma enrolled in CheckMate 064, a randomized, open-label phase II trial of sequential checkpoint blockade. Genomic DNA from formalin-fixed paraffin-embedded (FFPE) tissue samples was used for tumor TCR sequencing. Points on this clone: This clone's antigen is unknown. Base qualities are not recorded, but no much larger clone differs from it by a single base.

The CDR3 goes from the cysteine to the phenylalanine over 15 residues. Only CDR3 DNA is held: 45 bases, read in frame from base 1. The germline V gene yields SGHRS for CDR1 and YFSETQ for CDR2. The junction shows trimming of 4 bases on V and 0 bases on J, plus 10 bases between the germline ends. The paper's findings and limits, for the study overall: Among patients in arm A, the nivolumab-first arm, pretreatment tumor TIL clonality was associated with response (P = .04). Within-arm analyses of tumor T-cell fraction were constrained by small sample sizes and reduced statistical power. Tumor T-cell fraction and clonality were found to correlate with PD-L1 staining and CD8+ T-cell counts but not with mutational load. Patients with increases in tumor T-cell fraction and clonality by week 13 were approximately 30 times more likely to achieve clinical benefit. The response-prediction model combining TCR metrics and mutation burden needs validation in larger, independent patient cohorts.

The immunoSEQ Assay was used to immunosequence TCRbeta CDR3 regions from genomic DNA. Prior to high-throughput sequencing, genomic DNA was amplified by bias-controlled multiplex PCR. Per the original workflow: To quantify the absolute abundance of each unique TCRbeta CDR3 region, the sequences were collapsed and filtered. Clonality, defined as 1 minus Pielou's evenness, was calculated using only productive rearrangements. Tumor T-cell fraction was computed by normalizing TCRbeta template counts to usable DNA, estimated from several housekeeping genes. A previously published method was used to identify clones with significantly greater frequencies in on-treatment samples than in baseline samples. What TCRdb holds here is the immuneACCESS table cut down to in-frame rearrangements. Part of the clones is not present; checked against another copy, under half of the missing clones reflect an unresolved V gene, and the others are unexplained. The DNA was the basis for D and trimming; V, J and clone size are from that table. This sample is represented by around 5,200 clones; around 20% of them were singletons. The leading ten clones occupy about a sixth of the sample.

This sample comprised tumor tissue (inferred from file names), obtained from a patient given nivolumab and ipilimumab in sequence. The chain is encoded by TRBV5-1 joined to TRBJ1-4; the D gene identity is not certain. This TCR derives from a human donor with melanoma. The CDR3 amino acid sequence is: CASSEIPATNEKLFF. The nucleotide sequence is TGCGCCAGCAGCGAAATACCTGCAACTAATGAAAAACTGTTTTTT.